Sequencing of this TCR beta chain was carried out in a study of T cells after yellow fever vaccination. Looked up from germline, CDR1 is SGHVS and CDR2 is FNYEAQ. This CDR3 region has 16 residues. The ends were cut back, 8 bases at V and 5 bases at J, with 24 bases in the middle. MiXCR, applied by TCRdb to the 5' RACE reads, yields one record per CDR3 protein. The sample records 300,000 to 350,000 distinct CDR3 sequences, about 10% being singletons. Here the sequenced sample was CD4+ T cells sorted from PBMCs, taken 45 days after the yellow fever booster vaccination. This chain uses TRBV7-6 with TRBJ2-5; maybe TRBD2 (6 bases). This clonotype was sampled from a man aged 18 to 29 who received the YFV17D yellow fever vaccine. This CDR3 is CASRNLFGGKRETQYF. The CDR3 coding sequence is TGTGCCAGCCGTAACTTGTTCGGGGGAAAACGGGAGACCCAGTACTTC.